These 26 T cell receptor beta chains originate from one sample sequenced in a study of Ad26.COV2.S vaccination and SARS-CoV-2 variants. Treatment described: around 19 received Ad26.COV2.S at low or high dose, single or two shots; about 5 received placebo; per-sample allocation not given. Vaccine and placebo recipients were sampled on day 63 after the first injection. Assay used: immunoSEQ multiplex PCR; TCRdb lists only in-frame clones, some missing. The sample gives about 410,000 clones, 75% to 90% of which show up once; about 3.6% is in the top ten. The material sequenced was peripheral blood, taken in a trial of Ad26.COV2.S vaccine versus placebo. The receptors shown here come from a person aged 18-60 years who received the Ad26.COV2.S COVID-19 vaccine or a placebo.

Written as DNA, the CDR3 is TGTGCCAGCAGCACAAGACAGGGTATGGACACTGAAGCTTTCTTT. This sequence encodes CASSTRQGMDTEAFF. The chain couples TRBV7-6 to TRBJ1-1, with TRBD1 matching 7 bases. The CDR3 has 15 amino acids. V dropped 5 bases and J dropped 3; count of bases not matched to a gene: 9. In germline, CDR1 is SGHVS, CDR2 FNYEAQ.

The chain recombines TRBV24-1 with TRBJ2-2; possible D gene TRBD2, 5 bases. The CDR3 is 18 residues long. V dropped 9 bases and J dropped 0 bases, with 22 bases sitting between them. Germline V gives CDR1 KGHDR, CDR2 SFDVKD. The CDR3 coding sequence is TGTGCCACCCCAGAGGCAGAGGACTTACCCGCGAACACCGGGGAGCTGTTTTTT. This encodes CATPEAEDLPANTGELFF.

V is TRBV5-4 and J is TRBJ2-1; TRBD2 matches 10 bases. The CDR3 length is 16 residues. CDR1 and CDR2 (germline): SGHNT, YYREEE (reference sequence). Trimming took 3 bases from V and 1 from J; bases not matched to a gene: 4. CDR3 amino acids: CASSSRTSGSYNEQFF. The CDR3 DNA reads as TGTGCCAGCAGCTCCCGGACTAGCGGTTCCTACAATGAGCAGTTCTTC.

J is TRBJ2-7 and V is TRBV5-1; possibly TRBD1 or TRBD2 for D (7 bases each). This CDR3 has 16 residues. The V end was cut by 0 bases, the J end by 4 bases, with 17 bases between. Germline lookup yields CDR1 SGHRS and CDR2 YFSETQ. The CDR3 DNA follows: TGCGCCAGCAGCTTGGCCGGTTGGCAGGGGGGGTACGAGCAGTACTTC. Translation: CASSLAGWQGGYEQYF.

V and J are TRBV2 and TRBJ2-2, with 7 bases matching TRBD1. CDR3 size: 16 residues. Looked up from germline, CDR1 is SNHLY and CDR2 is FYNNEI. V dropped 5 bases and J dropped 2; count of bases not matched to a gene: 8. The CDR3 is CASSYGGQLNTGELFF. The CDR3 DNA follows: TGTGCCAGCAGTTATGGGGGACAGCTTAACACCGGGGAGCTGTTTTTT. The variable domain in full, completed from reference TRBV2 and TRBJ2-2, reads EPEVTQTPSHQVTQMGQEVILRCVPISNHLYFYWYRQILGQKVEFLVSFYNNEISEKSEIFDDQFSVERPDGSNFTLKIRSTKLEDSAMYFCASSYGGQLNTGELFFGEGSRLTVL.

This clone was observed a few times. The chain couples TRBV28 to TRBJ2-7, with TRBD2 matching 14 bases. The CDR3 runs 15 residues. Germline CDR1 reads MDHEN; CDR2 reads SYDVKM. Trimming cost V 6 bases and J 6 bases; bases outside gene matches: 7. CDR3 region: CASSHFGTSGGEQYF. The DNA of the CDR3 is TGTGCCAGCAGCCATTTTGGGACTAGCGGGGGCGAGCAGTACTTC.

The chain carries TRBV3-1 (or the pseudogene TRBV3-2) and TRBJ2-7; 9 positions match TRBD1. V was clipped by 5 bases and J by 6 bases; unmatched bases: 8. The CDR3 loop spans 14 amino acids. CDR1 is LGHDT, CDR2 YNNKEL, per germline (reference sequence). For the CDR3, the DNA is TGTGCCAGCAGCTTCCGGGACAGGGTGGTCGAGCAGTACTTC. It codes for CASSFRDRVVEQYF.

The chain has TRBV15 and TRBJ2-7; D remains ambiguous. Deletions cut 1 base from V and 3 bases from J, with 10 bases between. CDR1 LNHNV and CDR2 YYDKDF come from the germline V gene (reference sequence). The CDR3 contains 14 residues. Here the CDR3 reads CATSRAPLVYEQYF. CDR3 DNA sequence: TGTGCCACCAGCAGAGCTCCTCTTGTCTACGAGCAGTACTTC.

V is TRBV4-2 and J is TRBJ1-1, with unresolved D. Trimming took 4 bases from V and 3 from J, leaving 12 bases between them. This CDR3 has 14 residues. CDR1 and CDR2 (germline): LGHNA, YNFKEQ. CDR3 residues: CASSLDREHTEAFF. CDR3 DNA: TGTGCCAGCAGCCTCGACCGGGAGCACACTGAAGCTTTCTTT.

Worth noting for this clone: This specimen includes other DNA sequences encoding the same CDR3. The genes are TRBV6-1 and TRBJ1-1; D remains ambiguous. CDR1 and CDR2 from the germline V gene are MNHNS and SASEGT. V shed 1 base and J shed 5 bases, with 11 bases lying between them. The CDR3 length is 14 residues. CDR3 in amino acids: CASSEEGRRTEAFF. As DNA, the CDR3 is TGTGCCAGCAGTGAAGAGGGCAGAAGAACTGAAGCTTTCTTT.

This clone has only one observation. The chain recombines TRBV2 with TRBJ2-7; TRBD2 aligns across 8 bases. V trimming: 6 bases; J trimming: 5 bases; junction bases outside the gene matches: 6. CDR1 and CDR2 (germline): SNHLY, FYNNEI. CDR3 length: 13 amino acids. CDR3 coding DNA: TGTGCCAGCAGGAAACCGGGACTAGACGAGCAGTACTTC. Its translation is CASRKPGLDEQYF.

The chain has TRBV5-6 and TRBJ2-3, with a weak D call TRBD1 (7 bases). This CDR3 has 16 amino acids. Trimming took off 2 bases at V and 1 base at J, with 14 bases between the two ends. Germline V gene lookup returns CDR1 SGHDT and CDR2 YYEEEE. CDR3 nucleotides: TGTGCCAGCAGCTTCAGGGGGGTAGCCGGCACAGATACGCAGTATTTT. Its protein is CASSFRGVAGTDTQYF.

The chain couples TRBV3-1 (or the pseudogene TRBV3-2) to TRBJ2-5; no definite D call. The germline V gene has CDR1 LGHDT and CDR2 YNNKEL (reference sequence). Trimming removed 0 bases at V and 5 bases at J, with 10 bases between. This CDR3 has 14 residues. This CDR3 is CASSQDTVGETQYF. The CDR3, as DNA: TGTGCCAGCAGCCAAGATACGGTTGGGGAGACCCAGTACTTC.

This clone occurred a few times. The rearrangement uses TRBV7-2 and TRBJ1-2; a weak D match, TRBD1 (5 bases). Germline CDR1 reads SGHTA; CDR2 reads FQGNSA. CDR3 size: 13 residues. V lost 5 bases and J 0 bases, leaving 7 bases between the germline ends. The CDR3 nucleotides read TGTGCCAGCAGCGGACAATCTAACTATGGCTACACCTTC. Encoded protein: CASSGQSNYGYTF.

V usage is TRBV7-9 and J usage is TRBJ1-4; a possible D gene is TRBD1 (5 bases). Germline V gene lookup returns CDR1 SEHNR and CDR2 FQNEAQ (reference sequence). The V end was cut by 5 bases, the J end by 0 bases, with 10 bases between. The CDR3 length is 15 residues. CDR3: CASSTRGATNEKLFF. For the CDR3, the DNA is TGTGCCAGCAGCACCCGAGGGGCAACTAATGAAAAACTGTTTTTT.

This sequence joins TRBV2 and TRBJ2-5; D is unresolved. The CDR3 is made up of 11 amino acids. With 7 bases removed from V and 1 base from J, the gap between germline ends came to 4 bases. Per germline, CDR1 SNHLY and CDR2 FYNNEI. As DNA, the CDR3 is TGTGCCAGCAAAGTCCAAGAGACCCAGTACTTC. It codes for CASKVQETQYF.

This chain joins TRBV23-1 and TRBJ2-7; 8 bases are shared with TRBD1. TRBV23-1 falls under the ORF class, with uncertain function. The CDR3 length is 18 residues. The ends lost 2 bases at V and 1 base at J; junction bases unmatched: 13. The CDR3 sequence: CASSQGQGRLRESYEQYF. CDR3 DNA sequence: TGCGCCAGCAGTCAAGGACAGGGACGGCTCCGAGAATCCTACGAGCAGTACTTC.

The table lists this clone with many counts. This chain connects TRBV11-2 to TRBJ1-3; D gene ambiguous. CDR3 length: 15 residues. V lost 6 bases, J lost 0 bases, and 12 bases lay in between. Germline V gives CDR1 SGHAT, CDR2 FQNNGV. This CDR3 reads CASRSQVFSGNTIYF. The CDR3 DNA follows: TGTGCCAGCAGATCGCAGGTTTTCTCTGGAAACACCATATATTTT.

The chain uses TRBV9 and TRBJ2-7; 9 bases align to TRBD2. V lost 2 bases, J lost 3 bases, and 9 bases stayed unmatched. The germline gives CDR1 SGDLS, CDR2 YYNGEE. The CDR3 loop spans 16 amino acids. The CDR3 sequence: CASSVSGGPGDYEQYF. Written as DNA, the CDR3 is TGTGCCAGCAGCGTCAGCGGGGGGCCAGGGGACTACGAGCAGTACTTC.

Worth noting for this clone: Additional DNA sequences in this sample encode the identical CDR3. This chain joins TRBV7-2 and TRBJ2-1, with 9 nucleotides matching TRBD2. Germline CDR1 and CDR2: SGHTA and FQGNSA. V lost 3 bases to trimming and J lost 7 bases; unmatched junction nucleotides: 7. This CDR3 has 15 amino acids. The DNA for the CDR3 is TGTGCCAGCAGCTTGGGAGCGGGGGGACTGAATGAGCAGTTCTTC. Its translation is CASSLGAGGLNEQFF.

The chain joins TRBV6-1 to TRBJ2-7; TRBD2 matches 12 bases. After removal of 2 bases from V and 2 bases from J, the junction contained 7 bases not matched to a gene. This CDR3 has 17 residues. Germline-derived CDR1 and CDR2 are MNHNS and SASEGT. The CDR3 nucleotides are TGTGCCAGCAGTGAACCTACGACTAGCGGGGGCCCCTACGAGCAGTACTTC. Encoded protein: CASSEPTTSGGPYEQYF.

The chain couples TRBV23-1 to TRBJ2-7, with D unresolved. TRBV23-1 is an ORF, with its function uncertain. V was clipped by 4 bases and J by 5 bases, with 3 bases between them. This CDR3 is built from 10 residues. CDR3 amino acids: CASSLDEQYF. CDR3 coding DNA: TGCGCCAGCAGTCTGGACGAGCAGTACTTC.

This sequence joins TRBV6-5 and TRBJ2-5; 7 nucleotides agree with TRBD1. CDR3 length equals 12 residues. Per the germline V gene, CDR1 is MNHEY and CDR2 is SVGAGI. V gave up 6 bases and J gave up 5 bases; unmatched junction bases: 3. The CDR3 DNA follows: TGTGCCAGCAGCACAGGGGACGAGACCCAGTACTTC. This sequence encodes CASSTGDETQYF.

This sequence joins TRBV12-3 or TRBV12-4 and TRBJ1-5, with D unclear. The germline V and J ends were trimmed by 5 bases and 4 bases, with 9 bases remaining between them. CDR3 length equals 13 residues. CDR3 in DNA: TGTGCCAGCAGTCCGACGGTAAATCAGCCCCAGCATTTT. It is translated as CASSPTVNQPQHF.

V usage is TRBV2 and J usage is TRBJ2-7; perhaps TRBD2 as D (5 bases). This CDR3 is built from 14 residues. CDR1 and CDR2 from the germline V gene are SNHLY and FYNNEI. Trimming pared 5 bases from V and 6 bases from J, leaving 17 bases between. CDR3 sequence reads: CASSPGFTSGEQYF. The CDR3 coding sequence is TGTGCCAGCAGTCCGGGATTCACATCGGGCGAGCAGTACTTC.

The chain combines TRBV15 with TRBJ1-1, with a tentative D call TRBD1 (5 bases). Germline assignment: CDR1 LNHNV and CDR2 YYDKDF (reference sequence). V lost 1 base and J lost 3, with 6 bases in between. CDR3 length: 13 residues. DNA of the CDR3: TGTGCCACCAGCAGAGGCAGGGACACTGAAGCTTTCTTT. This codes for CATSRGRDTEAFF.